The 13 T cell receptor beta chains below come from one sample, sequenced in a study of blood T cell repertoires in COVID-19. Sequencing was performed with immunoSEQ multiplex PCR; in TCRdb, only in-frame clones are kept and a portion is missing. Altogether 200,000 to 250,000 clones are present, around 82% being singletons, with the ten largest covering 7.2%. Sample: peripheral blood. Receptors were obtained from a woman in her 70s with acute or convalescent COVID-19.

The CDR3 loop reads CASSLGTGKAKNIQYF. CDR3 nucleotides: TGTGCCAGCAGCTTGGGGACAGGGAAAGCCAAAAACATTCAGTACTTC. V usage is TRBV5-4 and J usage is TRBJ2-4; 8 nucleotides match TRBD1. The V and J ends lost 0 bases and 0 bases, in that order; junction bases with no gene match: 2. CDR1 and CDR2 from the germline V gene are SGHNT and YYREEE (reference sequence). The CDR3 totals 16 residues.

This clone was counted once. The chain is built from TRBV30 and TRBJ1-1; D remains unclear. The CDR3 sequence is 13 residues long. Deletions cut 2 bases from V and 4 bases from J, with 11 bases between. From germline, CDR1 is GTSNPN and CDR2 SVGIG (reference sequence). As DNA, the CDR3 is TGTGCCTGGAGTACTCAGGCACTCACTGAAGCTTTCTTT. This sequence encodes CAWSTQALTEAFF.

The rearrangement joins TRBV6-5 to TRBJ2-3; 9 nucleotides agree with TRBD2. Germline assignment: CDR1 MNHEY and CDR2 SVGAGI. CDR3 size: 16 residues. V lost 0 bases and J lost 0; bases outside the gene matches: 1. The CDR3 nucleotides read TGTGCCAGCAGTTACTCGACTAGCGGTAGCACAGATACGCAGTATTTT. It yields the protein CASSYSTSGSTDTQYF.

The rearrangement joins TRBV18 to TRBJ2-7; 7 bases map to TRBD1. This CDR3 spans 14 amino acids. Germline V lookup: CDR1 KGHSH, CDR2 LQKENI. J was trimmed by 5 bases and V by 4 bases; bases with no gene match: 8. The CDR3: CASSLGPTGDEQYF. The CDR3 nucleotides read TGTGCCAGCTCACTCGGGCCCACAGGGGACGAGCAGTACTTC.

The V gene is TRBV18, the J gene TRBJ1-2; unclear D gene. V lost 2 bases and J 4 bases, leaving 5 bases between the germline ends. CDR3 length: 12 amino acids. Per germline, CDR1 KGHSH and CDR2 LQKENI. This CDR3 reads CASSPESYGYTF. In DNA form, the CDR3 reads TGTGCCAGCTCACCAGAGAGCTATGGCTACACCTTC.

This clone has more than one count but fewer than ten. The rearrangement uses TRBV7-9 and TRBJ1-3, with 10 bases fitting TRBD1. J gave up 5 bases and V 1 base, and 11 bases lay outside the gene matches. CDR3 length: 18 amino acids. From germline, CDR1 is SEHNR and CDR2 FQNEAQ (reference sequence). This CDR3 reads CASSLGGRPGQGRNTIYF. CDR3 DNA: TGTGCCAGCAGCTTAGGCGGTCGACCGGGACAGGGGCGAAACACCATATATTTT.

The V gene is TRBV24-1, the J gene TRBJ2-6, with D perhaps TRBD2 (6 bases). CDR1 is KGHDR, CDR2 SFDVKD, per germline. The CDR3 loop spans 18 amino acids. The V gene lost 3 bases and the J gene lost 0 bases, with 14 bases spanning the gap. The CDR3 DNA follows: TGTGCCACCAGTGATCCGATCGGGGAGGACTCTGGGGCCAACGTCCTGACTTTC. Its translation: CATSDPIGEDSGANVLTF.

V and J are TRBV19 and TRBJ2-1; TRBD1 aligns across 9 bases. Unmatched junction bases numbered 16, after V lost 8 bases and J lost 8 bases. Germline CDR1 is LNHDA and CDR2 is SQIVND (reference sequence). The length of the CDR3 is 16 residues. This chain's CDR3 is CASRTSGQGTRDEQFF. Here the CDR3 DNA reads TGTGCCAGTCGCACGTCTGGACAGGGGACTCGGGATGAGCAGTTCTTC.

V gene TRBV7-8 combines with J gene TRBJ1-1; TRBD1 is a possible D gene (5 bases). This CDR3 region has 15 residues. The germline V and J ends were trimmed by 6 bases and 5 bases, with 19 bases remaining between them. From germline, CDR1 is SGHVS and CDR2 FQNEAQ. The CDR3 nucleotides are TGTGCCAGCAGACACACCACGGGGGGAGCGACTGAAGCTTTCTTT. Amino acid sequence: CASRHTTGGATEAFF. Complete variable domain (other parts from reference TRBV7-8 and TRBJ1-1): GAGVSQSPRYKVAKRGQDVALRCDPISGHVSLFWYQQALGQGPEFLTYFQNEAQLDKSGLPSDRFFAERPEGSVSTLKIQRTQQEDSAVYLCASRHTTGGATEAFFGQGTRLTVV.

The chain carries TRBV5-6 and TRBJ1-1; 7 nucleotides agree with TRBD1. This CDR3 is built from 17 residues. Germline assignment: CDR1 SGHDT and CDR2 YYEEEE. J gave up 9 bases and V 0 bases, and 17 bases lay outside the gene matches. This chain's CDR3 is CASSLERRQGTRRKAFF. The CDR3, as DNA: TGTGCCAGCAGCTTGGAGCGTCGACAGGGAACGAGGAGAAAAGCTTTCTTT.

This chain links TRBV15 with TRBJ2-5, with TRBD2 matching 10 bases. The CDR3 spans 15 residues. Germline V gene data show CDR1 as LNHNV and CDR2 as YYDKDF (reference sequence). With V trimmed by 7 bases and J by 4 bases, 9 bases remained unmatched. This chain's CDR3 is CATTTSGGARETQYF. The DNA for the CDR3 is TGTGCCACCACCACAAGCGGGGGGGCCAGAGAGACCCAGTACTTC.

This clone was seen once. The chain uses TRBV7-2 and TRBJ2-2; D remains ambiguous. The CDR3 has 13 residues. Germline lookup yields CDR1 SGHTA and CDR2 FQGNSA. V shed 4 bases and J shed 3 bases, with 6 bases lying between them. The CDR3 loop reads CASSSTYTGELFF. The DNA of the CDR3 is TGTGCCAGCAGCTCGACATACACCGGGGAGCTGTTTTTT.

The gene calls are TRBV15 and TRBJ1-1, with 9 nucleotides matching TRBD1. V lost 3 bases and J lost 0; bases outside the gene matches: 2. This CDR3 is built from 15 residues. Germline V gene lookup returns CDR1 LNHNV and CDR2 YYDKDF (reference sequence). CDR3 bases: TGTGCCACCAGCAGTGGGACAGGGATGAACACTGAAGCTTTCTTT. Its translation is CATSSGTGMNTEAFF.